The next 21 T cell receptor beta chains were all read from a single sample in a study of T cells in Graves' hyperthyroidism and ophthalmopathy (dated by TCRdb to the late 2010s). Libraries came from multiplex PCR. Sequencer: Illumina HiSeq 2000. TCR beta CDR3 regions were amplified from RNA transcripts. A first-round RT-PCR of the TCR CDR3 used the HTBI primer set with the Qiagen OneStep RT-PCR kit. Using fastp at Q25 and MiXCR, TCRdb reprocessed the public reads and kept productive beta chains. Entries that share a CDR3 protein sequence are merged under the most common genes and DNA. The sample table records hundreds of thousands of distinct CDR3 sequences; less than 25% of these occur just once. The ten largest clones capture roughly a third of the sample. The sequenced material came from blood. These receptors were obtained from a man younger than 45 with Graves' ophthalmopathy.

This clonotype was counted many times. The V call is TRBV12-3 or TRBV12-4, the J call TRBJ2-7, with D possibly being TRBD2 (6 bases). V was shortened by 6 bases and J by 5 bases, with 20 bases between the two germline ends. The CDR3 has 15 amino acids. CDR3 bases: TGTGCCAGCAGCCCTCAGACTAGGATCCCCCACGAGCAGTACTTC. It codes for CASSPQTRIPHEQYF.

Turning to this clonotype: A much larger clone lies one base from this, so it may be a read error. This chain uses TRBV12-3 or TRBV12-4 with TRBJ2-5; a possible D gene is TRBD1 (6 bases). The CDR3 totals 12 residues. This CDR3 reads CAISAKGETRYF. The CDR3 DNA reads TGTGCCATCAGTGCCAAGGGGGAGACCCGGTACTTC.

This clonotype was seen many times. The chain recombines TRBV28 with TRBJ1-6, with D perhaps matching TRBD1 (5 bases). The V end lost 2 bases, the J end lost 4 bases, and 9 bases lay between the germline ends. Germline assignment: CDR1 MDHEN and CDR2 SYDVKM. This CDR3 contains 15 residues. The CDR3 here is CASSLPGWYNSPLHF. The CDR3 coding sequence is TGTGCCAGCAGTTTACCAGGGTGGTATAATTCACCCCTCCACTTT.

This clonotype was observed many times. The chain uses TRBV2 and TRBJ1-1; D unclear. The V end was cut by 1 base, the J end by 4 bases, with 7 bases between. Germline V gene data show CDR1 as SNHLY and CDR2 as FYNNEI. The CDR3 runs 13 residues. CDR3 loop: CASSEEVGTEAFF. The CDR3 DNA reads as TGTGCCAGCAGTGAAGAGGTCGGCACTGAAGCTTTCTTT.

This rearrangement joins TRBV28 to TRBJ2-4; 9 bases are shared with TRBD1. Looked up from germline, CDR1 is MDHEN and CDR2 is SYDVKM. Trimming removed 5 bases from V and 6 bases from J; junction bases left unmatched: 5. There are 14 residues in the CDR3. Written as DNA, the CDR3 is TGTGCCAGCAGTATTACAGGGGGCCCAAACATTCAGTACTTC. It encodes CASSITGGPNIQYF. The whole variable domain, filled in from reference TRBV28 and TRBJ2-4, reads DVKVTQSSRYLVKRTGEKVFLECVQDMDHENMFWYRQDPGLGLRLIYFSYDVKMKEKGDIPEGYSVSREKKERFSLILESASTNQTSMYLCASSITGGPNIQYFGAGTRLSVL.

This clonotype was observed many times. V gene TRBV6-1 combines with J gene TRBJ2-7, with a weak D call TRBD2 (5 bases). CDR1 MNHNS and CDR2 SASEGT come from the germline V gene. With 2 bases removed from V and 0 bases from J, the gap between germline ends came to 20 bases. The CDR3 totals 18 residues. The CDR3 DNA is TGTGCCAGCAGTGAACAAGCGGCCCCGGCTGCCTTCTCCTACGAGCAGTACTTC. This gives the protein CASSEQAAPAAFSYEQYF.

The J gene is TRBJ2-3, the V gene TRBV3-1; 8 bases are a match to TRBD2. Trimming at V came to 5 bases and at J to 0 bases, leaving 10 bases not matched to a gene. CDR3 length equals 17 residues. From germline, CDR1 is LGHDT and CDR2 YNNKEL (reference sequence). This CDR3 reads CASSSRTSTTSTDTQYF. As DNA, the CDR3 is TGTGCCAGCAGCTCCCGGACTAGCACCACTAGCACAGATACGCAGTATTTT.

This clonotype has a count of ten or more. The chain recombines TRBV28 with TRBJ1-1; a weak D match, TRBD1 (5 bases). The germline V gene has CDR1 MDHEN and CDR2 SYDVKM. Trimming cost V 4 bases and J 4 bases, with 7 bases left between them. The CDR3 covers 12 residues. The CDR3: CASSSRGTEAFF. The CDR3 DNA reads TGTGCCAGCAGTTCGAGGGGCACTGAAGCTTTCTTT.

The chain carries TRBV20-1 and TRBJ2-4; perhaps TRBD2 as D (7 bases). Germline V gene sequence: CDR1 DFQATT, CDR2 SNEGSKA (reference sequence). V was pared by 3 bases and J by 8 bases, with 17 bases between. The CDR3 is 14 amino acids. The CDR3 is CSARDYLGGDIQYF. DNA for the CDR3: TGCAGTGCTAGGGATTACTTAGGGGGGGACATTCAGTACTTC.

The chain has TRBV7-2 and TRBJ2-3; tentatively, D is TRBD1 or TRBD2 (5 bases each). With 4 bases removed from V and 6 bases from J, the gap between germline ends came to 11 bases. The CDR3 has 13 amino acids. Germline CDR1 reads SGHTA; CDR2 reads FQGNSA. The DNA for the CDR3 is TGTGCCAGCAGCTCCCCGGGGCCGGATACGCAGTATTTT. Translating it yields CASSSPGPDTQYF.

This clonotype has just a few counts. The chain is built from TRBV12-3 or TRBV12-4 and TRBJ2-7; the D gene is possibly TRBD2 (5 bases). The CDR3 is 18 residues long. V was cut by 3 bases and J by 0 bases, with 21 bases left in between. The CDR3 region is CASSFSDLSARSSYEQYF. For the CDR3, the DNA is TGTGCCAGCAGTTTTTCCGATCTTAGCGCAAGGAGCTCCTACGAGCAGTACTTC.

This clonotype was seen ten or more times. V gene TRBV28 combines with J gene TRBJ1-2, with D possibly being TRBD1 (6 bases). CDR1 is MDHEN and CDR2 is SYDVKM in the germline V gene. V lost 6 bases and J 4 bases, leaving 15 bases between the germline ends. The CDR3 spans 14 residues. Here the CDR3 DNA reads TGTGCCAGCAGCTTCGGAACAGGGAGCTATGGCTACACCTTC. Translating gives CASSFGTGSYGYTF.

This clonotype showed up many times. V is TRBV20-1 and J is TRBJ2-7, with D tentatively TRBD2 (6 bases). Trimming took 1 base from V and 3 from J, leaving 10 bases between them. Germline CDR1 is DFQATT and CDR2 is SNEGSKA (reference sequence). The CDR3 sequence is 13 residues long. DNA of the CDR3: TGCAGTGCTAGAGGGCGGACTAACTACGAGCAGTACTTC. Translation gives CSARGRTNYEQYF.

Ten or more counts support this clonotype. The chain has TRBV30 and TRBJ1-2; no reliable D call. Trimming removed 4 bases from V and 2 bases from J, with 14 bases in between. This CDR3 contains 14 residues. Germline V gives CDR1 GTSNPN, CDR2 SVGIG (reference sequence). The CDR3 reads CAWMREHGNYGYTF. The CDR3 region has the DNA TGTGCCTGGATGAGGGAACACGGAAACTATGGCTACACCTTC.

This clonotype was observed a handful of times. J is TRBJ1-2 and V is TRBV30; tentatively, D is TRBD1 (5 bases). Per the germline V gene, CDR1 is GTSNPN and CDR2 is SVGIG (reference sequence). V shed 0 bases and J shed 4 bases, with 9 bases lying between them. The CDR3 extends over 13 amino acids. In DNA, the CDR3 is TGTGCCTGGAGTGTACGAGGGACCTATGGCTACACCTTC. Protein sequence: CAWSVRGTYGYTF.

V and J are TRBV6-1 and TRBJ2-3, with TRBD1 identical over 9 bases. The CDR3 totals 15 residues. Trimming at V came to 2 bases and at J to 1 base, leaving 1 base not matched to a gene. CDR1 and CDR2 from the germline V gene are MNHNS and SASEGT. The CDR3 coding sequence is TGTGCCAGCAGTGAACGGGACAGGGGCACAGATACGCAGTATTTT. Protein product: CASSERDRGTDTQYF.

This clonotype was seen ten or more times. The V gene is TRBV30, the J gene TRBJ2-1; D call uncertain. Between the trimmed V and J ends, which lost 5 bases and 2 bases, there was a span of 7 bases. The CDR3 totals 12 residues. Germline lookup yields CDR1 GTSNPN and CDR2 SVGIG (reference sequence). CDR3 DNA sequence: TGTGCCTGGTCTGCCACCTACAATGAGCAGTTCTTC. Amino acids: CAWSATYNEQFF.

The sample holds a few counts of this clonotype. This chain connects TRBV20-1 to TRBJ2-3; the match to TRBD2 covers 13 bases. The ends lost 3 bases at V and 0 bases at J; junction bases unmatched: 6. Germline-derived CDR1 and CDR2 are DFQATT and SNEGSKA (reference sequence). CDR3 length: 17 amino acids. This CDR3 reads CSARTSGRPQSTDTQYF. CDR3 in DNA: TGCAGTGCTAGGACTAGCGGGAGGCCTCAGAGCACAGATACGCAGTATTTT.

This clonotype was seen many times. The chain has TRBV7-8 and TRBJ1-2; a possible D gene is TRBD1 (6 bases). CDR3 length: 14 amino acids. The V gene's germline CDR1 is SGHVS and CDR2 FQNEAQ. The V end lost 3 bases, the J end lost 12 bases, and 20 bases lay between the germline ends. The CDR3 coding sequence is TGTGCCAGCAGCTTTGAGGACAGCGGACGAGCCCACACCTTC. Encoded protein: CASSFEDSGRAHTF. The full variable domain, rest sourced from reference TRBV7-8 and TRBJ1-2, is GAGVSQSPRYKVAKRGQDVALRCDPISGHVSLFWYQQALGQGPEFLTYFQNEAQLDKSGLPSDRFFAERPEGSVSTLKIQRTQQEDSAVYLCASSFEDSGRAHTFGSGTRLTVV.

The chain combines TRBV15 with TRBJ1-5; 8 bases are shared with TRBD1. The germline gives CDR1 LNHNV, CDR2 YYDKDF (reference sequence). J lost 10 bases, V lost 3 bases, and 8 bases had no gene match. The CDR3 extends over 14 amino acids. The CDR3 bases are TGTGCCACCAGCAGGGGACAGGCTATGGAACCCCAGCATTTT. Translating gives CATSRGQAMEPQHF. The complete variable domain, with remaining parts taken from reference TRBV15 and TRBJ1-5, reads DAMVIQNPRYQVTQFGKPVTLSCSQTLNHNVMYWYQQKSSQAPKLLFHYYDKDFNNEADTPDNFQSRRPNTSFCFLDIRSPGLGDTAMYLCATSRGQAMEPQHFGDGTRLSIL.

This clonotype has just a few counts. V usage is TRBV5-6 and J usage is TRBJ2-7; tentative D call: TRBD2 (5 bases). Germline loops: CDR1 SGHDT, CDR2 YYEEEE. This CDR3 is built from 15 residues. With 4 bases removed from V and 0 bases from J, the gap between germline ends came to 14 bases. The CDR3 bases are TGTGCCAGCAGCCCTAGAGGGCGTAGCTCCTACGAGCAGTACTTC. The encoded protein is CASSPRGRSSYEQYF.